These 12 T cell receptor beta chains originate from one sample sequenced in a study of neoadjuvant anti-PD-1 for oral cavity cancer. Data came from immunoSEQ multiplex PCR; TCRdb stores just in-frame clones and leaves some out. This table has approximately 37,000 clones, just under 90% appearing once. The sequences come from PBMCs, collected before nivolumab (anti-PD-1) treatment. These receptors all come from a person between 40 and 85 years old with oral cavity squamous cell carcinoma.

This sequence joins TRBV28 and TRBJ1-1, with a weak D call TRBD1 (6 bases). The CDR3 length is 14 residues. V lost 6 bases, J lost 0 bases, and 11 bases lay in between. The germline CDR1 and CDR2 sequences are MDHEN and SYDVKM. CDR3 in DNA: TGTGCCAGCAGCTTGACAGGTTTGAACACTGAAGCTTTCTTT. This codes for CASSLTGLNTEAFF.

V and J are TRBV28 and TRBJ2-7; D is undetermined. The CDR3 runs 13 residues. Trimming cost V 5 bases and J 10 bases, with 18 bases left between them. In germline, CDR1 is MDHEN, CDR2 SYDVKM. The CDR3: CASSQRMVRNQYF. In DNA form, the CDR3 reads TGTGCCAGCAGTCAAAGGATGGTCAGGAATCAGTACTTC.

CDR3 amino acids: CASSLSGGANHEQFF. The DNA for the CDR3 is TGTGCCAGCAGCCTTAGCGGGGGGGCCAATCATGAGCAGTTCTTC. V and J are TRBV5-4 and TRBJ2-1; 11 bases are shared with TRBD2. Looked up from germline, CDR1 is SGHNT and CDR2 is YYREEE (reference sequence). V was clipped by 4 bases and J by 8 bases; unmatched bases: 8. The CDR3 loop spans 15 amino acids.

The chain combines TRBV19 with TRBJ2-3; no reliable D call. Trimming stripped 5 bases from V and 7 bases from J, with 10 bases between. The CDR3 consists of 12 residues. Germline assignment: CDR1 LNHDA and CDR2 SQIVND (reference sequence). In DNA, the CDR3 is TGTGCCAGTAGTTTCCCTGAAAATACGCAGTATTTT. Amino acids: CASSFPENTQYF.

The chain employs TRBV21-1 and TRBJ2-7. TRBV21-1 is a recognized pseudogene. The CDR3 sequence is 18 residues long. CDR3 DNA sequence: TGTGCCAGCAGCAAAGCTGGGGATATCATCGACGGATCCTACGAGCAGTACTTC. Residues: CASSKAGDIIDGSYEQYF.

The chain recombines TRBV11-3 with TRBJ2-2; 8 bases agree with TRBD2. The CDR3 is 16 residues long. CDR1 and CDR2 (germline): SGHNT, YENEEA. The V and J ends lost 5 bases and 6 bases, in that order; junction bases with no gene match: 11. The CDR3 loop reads CASSITLGRVAGELFF. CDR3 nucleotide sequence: TGTGCCAGCAGCATAACTCTCGGGAGGGTGGCCGGGGAGCTGTTTTTT.

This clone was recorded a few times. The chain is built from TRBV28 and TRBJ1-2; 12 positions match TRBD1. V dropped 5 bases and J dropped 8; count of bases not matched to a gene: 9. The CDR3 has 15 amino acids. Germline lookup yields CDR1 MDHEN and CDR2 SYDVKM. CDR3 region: CASSRSSGTGGGYTF. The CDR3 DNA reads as TGTGCCAGCAGTCGATCGTCCGGGACAGGGGGCGGCTACACCTTC.

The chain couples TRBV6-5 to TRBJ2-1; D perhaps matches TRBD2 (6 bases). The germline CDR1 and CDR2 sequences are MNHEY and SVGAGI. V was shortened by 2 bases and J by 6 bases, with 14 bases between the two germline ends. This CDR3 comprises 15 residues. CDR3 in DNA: TGTGCCAGCAGTTACCGGAGGGGCACCCCCAATGAGCAGTTCTTC. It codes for CASSYRRGTPNEQFF.

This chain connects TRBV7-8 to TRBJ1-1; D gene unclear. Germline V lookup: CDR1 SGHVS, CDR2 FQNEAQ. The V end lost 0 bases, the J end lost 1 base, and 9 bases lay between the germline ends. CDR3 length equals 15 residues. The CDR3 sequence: CASSLAGVGNTEAFF. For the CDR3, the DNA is TGTGCCAGCAGCTTAGCCGGGGTAGGGAACACTGAAGCTTTCTTT. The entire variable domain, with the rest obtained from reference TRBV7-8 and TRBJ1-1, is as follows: GAGVSQSPRYKVAKRGQDVALRCDPISGHVSLFWYQQALGQGPEFLTYFQNEAQLDKSGLPSDRFFAERPEGSVSTLKIQRTQQEDSAVYLCASSLAGVGNTEAFFGQGTRLTVV.

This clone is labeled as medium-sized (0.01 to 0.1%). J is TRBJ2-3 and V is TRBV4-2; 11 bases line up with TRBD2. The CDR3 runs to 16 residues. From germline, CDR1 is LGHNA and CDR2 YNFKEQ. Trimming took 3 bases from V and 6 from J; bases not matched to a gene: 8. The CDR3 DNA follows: TGTGCCAGCAGCCAGGAGACTAGCGGGGTATATGATACGCAGTATTTT. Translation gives CASSQETSGVYDTQYF.

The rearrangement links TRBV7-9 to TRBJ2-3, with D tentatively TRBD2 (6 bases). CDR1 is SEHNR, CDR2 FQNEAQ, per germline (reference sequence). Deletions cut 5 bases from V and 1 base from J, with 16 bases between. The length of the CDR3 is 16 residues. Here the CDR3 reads CASSRRWGEGTDTQYF. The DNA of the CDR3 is TGTGCCAGCAGCCGCCGATGGGGGGAGGGCACAGATACGCAGTATTTT.

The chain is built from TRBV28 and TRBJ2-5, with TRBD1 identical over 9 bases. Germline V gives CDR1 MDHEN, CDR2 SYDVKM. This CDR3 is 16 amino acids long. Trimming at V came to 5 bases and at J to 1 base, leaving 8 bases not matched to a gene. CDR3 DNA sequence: TGTGCCAGCAGTGGACCGGGACAGGGCCCCCAAGAGACCCAGTACTTC. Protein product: CASSGPGQGPQETQYF.